The rows below give T cell receptor beta chains drawn from one sample of a study of vaccination and CD4 T cells after COVID-19. Each CDR3 protein gets one entry after TCRdb re-called the PCR reads with MiXCR. Of about 15,000 distinct CDR3 sequences listed, roughly 50% were seen once; the top ten hold approximately 10%. Antigen specificity for these receptors is unknown. The sample was CD4+ T cells from blood, cultured in vitro. The receptors stem from a human donor who had recovered from COVID-19. Each CDR3 is given with its conserved first and last residue. Each record gives: V gene, CDR3 length, D gene, J gene, clone size, CDR3 DNA, CDR3 protein. D genes are given only for firm matches. Clone size is stated in some rows and not others, as once, few, many or a class when expanded.

TRBV12-3/TRBV12-4,17,TRBD1,TRBJ1-1,-,TGTGCCAGCAGTTCGGGACAGGGGAAAGGGGAAAACACTGAAGCTTTCTTT,CASSSGQGKGENTEAFF
TRBV28,13,-,TRBJ1-2,-,TGTGCCAGCAGTCCAAATATGCTCTATGGCTACACCTTC,CASSPNMLYGYTF
TRBV6-1,15,TRBD2,TRBJ2-1,-,TGTGCCAGCAGAGCCGGGACTAGCGGGTGGGATGAGCAGTTCTTC,CASRAGTSGWDEQFF
TRBV11-2,16,-,TRBJ2-5,-,TGTGCCAGCAGCTTCAATAGGGGCGGACTTACAAAGACCCAGTACTTC,CASSFNRGGLTKTQYF
TRBV20-1,13,TRBD2,TRBJ2-1,few,TGCAGTGCTAGAGATTATAGGCGGGAGGAGAGGTTCTTC,CSARDYRREERFF
TRBV2,15,TRBD1,TRBJ1-5,-,TGTGCCAGCAGTGATCAGGGGGGACACAATCAGCCCCAGCATTTT,CASSDQGGHNQPQHF
TRBV27,18,TRBD1,TRBJ1-6,few,TGTGCCAGCAGTCATACTGACCCGTTGTACAGGGGAAATTCACCCCTCCACTTT,CASSHTDPLYRGNSPLHF
TRBV20-1,14,-,TRBJ1-5,-,TGCAGTGCGAAGGGTGATCTTAGCAATCAGCCCCAGCATTTT,CSAKGDLSNQPQHF
TRBV27,15,TRBD2,TRBJ2-7,-,TGTGCCAGCAGCACAATAAAGCGGGATACGGGCGAGCAGTACTTC,CASSTIKRDTGEQYF
TRBV4-1,16,-,TRBJ2-4,medium-sized,TGCGCCAGCAGCCAGATGGACCGAGGGTCCGCGGACATTCAGTACTTC,CASSQMDRGSADIQYF